These 21 T cell receptor beta chains originate from one sample sequenced in a study of T cells of healthy individuals. TCRdb redid the calling of the 5' RACE reads with MiXCR, one entry per CDR3 protein. This sample has around 63,000 distinct CDR3 sequences, with 15% to 20% found just once. The receptors come from a human donor in good health.

In its sample, this clonotype was seen many times. This sequence joins TRBV4-1 and TRBJ1-1, with D perhaps matching TRBD1 (5 bases). Germline CDR1 reads MGHRA; CDR2 reads YSYEKL. Trimming shortened V by 6 bases and J by 7 bases, and 15 bases separated the two germline ends. CDR3 length equals 13 residues. The CDR3 DNA reads as TGCGCCAGCAGTTTGGGACTGCGGGATGAAGCTTTCTTT. Its translation is CASSLGLRDEAFF.

CDR3 DNA sequence: TGTGCCAGCAGCCGGGGTGGGTATCGGGTGCGCGAGCAGTACTTC. It is translated as CASSRGGYRVREQYF. The rearrangement joins TRBV14 to TRBJ2-7; D unresolved. Germline V gene lookup returns CDR1 SGHDN and CDR2 FVKESK. The CDR3 has 15 residues. Trimming removed 4 bases from V and 6 bases from J, with 19 bases in between.

The chain recombines TRBV6-2 or TRBV6-3 with TRBJ1-6; a weak D match, TRBD1 (6 bases). Trimming took off 2 bases at V and 0 bases at J, with 8 bases between the two ends. The CDR3 is made up of 16 amino acids. Germline V gene lookup returns CDR1 MNHEY and CDR2 SVGEGT. The CDR3 bases are TGTGCCAGCAGTTACGGACAGAGCTCCTATAATTCACCCCTCCACTTT. Encoded protein: CASSYGQSSYNSPLHF.

This clonotype occurred a few times. The chain carries TRBV5-1 and TRBJ2-1; TRBD2 matches at 16 bases. CDR3 length: 17 residues. CDR1 and CDR2 from the germline V gene are SGHRS and YFSETQ. The V segment lost 0 bases and the J segment 9 bases; nucleotides outside the gene matches: 6. The CDR3 protein is CASSLAGTSGGAGEQFF. Written as DNA, the CDR3 is TGCGCCAGCAGCTTGGCGGGGACTAGCGGGGGGGCCGGTGAGCAGTTCTTC.

The rearrangement joins TRBV6-1 to TRBJ2-5, with D uncertain. Germline-derived CDR1 and CDR2 are MNHNS and SASEGT. This CDR3 is built from 15 residues. The germline V and J ends were trimmed by 5 bases and 2 bases, with 15 bases remaining between them. The chain's CDR3 is CASSPHPQLQETQYF. CDR3 in DNA: TGTGCCAGCAGTCCGCACCCCCAGTTACAAGAGACCCAGTACTTC.

This clonotype came up a few times. This sequence joins TRBV9 and TRBJ2-5; a weak D match, TRBD2 (7 bases). V was trimmed by 0 bases and J by 1 base, leaving 13 bases between them. Germline V lookup: CDR1 SGDLS, CDR2 YYNGEE. The CDR3 covers 16 residues. The CDR3 sequence is CASSVGGGPLQETQYF. In nucleotides, the CDR3 is TGTGCCAGCAGCGTAGGGGGGGGGCCCCTCCAAGAGACCCAGTACTTC.

Comment on this clonotype: With a much larger clone just one base away, this may be a read error. The chain couples TRBV10-3 to TRBJ2-7; perhaps TRBD1 as D (5 bases). The V end lost 8 bases, the J end lost 3 bases, and 14 bases lay between the germline ends. Per germline, CDR1 ENHRY and CDR2 SYGVKD. The CDR3 has 13 residues. The CDR3 coding sequence is TGTGCCATCGGTGGCAGGGAAGACTACGAGCAGTACTTC. It is translated as CAIGGREDYEQYF.

Many counts were recorded for this clonotype. The V gene is TRBV18, the J gene TRBJ2-1, with 10 bases identical to TRBD1. V lost 5 bases and J lost 4; bases outside the gene matches: 5. This CDR3 spans 15 amino acids. CDR1 is KGHSH, CDR2 LQKENI, per germline. CDR3 residues: CASSSGTGVYNEQFF. The CDR3, as DNA: TGTGCCAGCTCATCCGGGACAGGGGTTTACAATGAGCAGTTCTTC.

This clonotype was counted a single time. The chain uses TRBV6-6 and TRBJ2-5; D remains unclear. Trimming removed 6 bases at V and 4 bases at J, with 21 bases between. The CDR3 has 16 amino acids. Germline-derived CDR1 and CDR2 are MNHNY and SVGAGI (reference sequence). The DNA of the CDR3 is TGTGCCAGCAGCTTACTCGGACCTATCAATCGAGAGACCCAGTACTTC. Encoded protein: CASSLLGPINRETQYF.

This clonotype was counted ten times or more. This sequence joins TRBV6-5 and TRBJ2-3; 8 bases agree with TRBD1. The CDR3 runs 16 residues. The J segment lost 2 bases and the V segment lost 6 bases, leaving 10 bases of the junction unmatched. Germline CDR1 and CDR2: MNHEY and SVGAGI. CDR3 DNA: TGTGCCAGCAGCGATCAGACAGGGGTCCTCACAGATACGCAGTATTTT. The encoded protein is CASSDQTGVLTDTQYF.

CDR3 loop: CASPVGGQIYNEQFF. CDR3 bases: TGTGCCAGCCCCGTGGGAGGCCAGATTTACAATGAGCAGTTCTTC. The chain has TRBV6-1 and TRBJ2-1; D possibly corresponds to TRBD2 (6 bases). The CDR3 contains 15 residues. Germline CDR1 reads MNHNS; CDR2 reads SASEGT. V was clipped by 8 bases and J by 4 bases, with 18 bases between them.

The V and J genes are TRBV6-5 and TRBJ2-5; no clear D. Germline V gene lookup returns CDR1 MNHEY and CDR2 SVGAGI. The CDR3 spans 15 residues. Trimming left V 6 bases short and J 1 base short, with 15 bases between. CDR3 residues: CASRSQGLIQETQYF. The CDR3 DNA reads as TGTGCCAGCAGGTCTCAAGGGCTGATCCAAGAGACCCAGTACTTC.

A few counts support this clonotype. This chain connects TRBV20-1 to TRBJ1-2, with 7 bases lining up with TRBD1. The CDR3 sequence is 15 residues long. Germline CDR1 DFQATT, CDR2 SNEGSKA (reference sequence). With V trimmed by 6 bases and J by 4 bases, 14 bases remained unmatched. In DNA form, the CDR3 reads TGCAGTGCGATTCAGGGGGGCCTCCTGATCTATGGCTACACCTTC. Amino acid sequence: CSAIQGGLLIYGYTF.

The CDR3 coding sequence is TGCGCCAGCAGCTTGGGAACCGGGACAGGCCTCCAGTCGGCTGAAGCTTTCTTT. It codes for CASSLGTGTGLQSAEAFF. The V call is TRBV5-1, the J call TRBJ1-1; TRBD1 agrees at 8 bases. Unmatched junction bases numbered 16, after V lost 0 bases and J lost 6 bases. The CDR3 has 18 residues. Germline loops: CDR1 SGHRS, CDR2 YFSETQ.

This clonotype was observed a single time. The chain links TRBV12-3 or TRBV12-4 to TRBJ2-3; no reliable D call. The V end lost 6 bases, the J end lost 8 bases, and 18 bases lay between the germline ends. The CDR3 covers 14 residues. This CDR3 is CASSLRRSVGTQYF. The CDR3 coding sequence is TGTGCCAGCAGCCTCCGACGGTCCGTCGGTACGCAGTATTTT.

The V call is TRBV4-2, the J call TRBJ2-3; perhaps TRBD2 as D (5 bases). In germline, CDR1 is LGHNA, CDR2 YNFKEQ. Trimming stripped 7 bases from V and 4 bases from J, with 15 bases between. This CDR3 spans 14 amino acids. The CDR3 nucleotides are TGTGCCAGCAAATCTAGCCAAGGTTCAGATACGCAGTATTTT. The encoded protein is CASKSSQGSDTQYF.

This chain uses TRBV18 with TRBJ2-5; D remains ambiguous. The germline CDR1 and CDR2 sequences are KGHSH and LQKENI. V was clipped by 8 bases and J by 5 bases, with 12 bases between them. This CDR3 comprises 12 residues. CDR3 protein: CASSPYMETQYF. In DNA form, the CDR3 reads TGTGCCAGCAGCCCGTATATGGAGACCCAGTACTTC. Supplemented by reference TRBV18 and TRBJ2-5, the full variable domain reads NAGVMQNPRHLVRRRGQEARLRCSPMKGHSHVYWYRQLPEEGLKFMVYLQKENIIDESGMPKERFSAEFPKEGPSILRIQQVVRGDSAAYFCASSPYMETQYFGPGTRLLVL.

The chain links TRBV11-1 to TRBJ1-5; 9 positions agree with TRBD1. Germline lookup yields CDR1 SGHAT and CDR2 FQDESV (reference sequence). The CDR3 length is 18 residues. With 5 bases clipped from V and 0 bases from J, the junction kept 11 bases outside the gene matches. DNA for the CDR3: TGTGCCAGCAGCCCCCGGGACAGGGCCCAATATAGCAATCAGCCCCAGCATTTT. Amino acids: CASSPRDRAQYSNQPQHF.

This chain joins TRBV7-9 and TRBJ1-1; 9 bases map to TRBD1. V shed 5 bases and J 8 bases; nucleotides not matched to a gene: 6. This CDR3 contains 13 residues. Germline lookup yields CDR1 SEHNR and CDR2 FQNEAQ (reference sequence). The CDR3 DNA follows: TGTGCCAGCAGCCCGACAGGGGGATCCGAAGCTTTCTTT. This sequence encodes CASSPTGGSEAFF.

This clonotype was recorded at least ten times. The CDR3: CASSPRQGASTDTQYF. The DNA for the CDR3 is TGTGCCAGCAGCCCTCGACAGGGGGCAAGCACAGATACGCAGTATTTT. The rearrangement uses TRBV6-5 and TRBJ2-3; TRBD1 agrees at 10 bases. The CDR3 length is 16 residues. Trimming at V came to 6 bases and at J to 0 bases, leaving 6 bases not matched to a gene. Germline V lookup: CDR1 MNHEY, CDR2 SVGAGI.

The sample holds a few counts of this clonotype. This chain uses TRBV4-1 with TRBJ2-1; 8 bases align to TRBD2. CDR1 is MGHRA and CDR2 is YSYEKL in the germline V gene. Trimming removed 4 bases from V and 5 bases from J; junction bases left unmatched: 19. CDR3 length equals 19 residues. The CDR3 is CASSRSPGPLAGTNNEQFF. CDR3 nucleotide sequence: TGCGCCAGCAGCCGGTCACCCGGCCCCCTAGCGGGTACTAACAATGAGCAGTTCTTC.